These 22 T cell receptor beta chains came from one sample sequenced in a study of CD8 T cells in ankylosing spondylitis. TCRdb ran MiXCR on the 5' RACE reads and lists one entry per CDR3 protein. Of some 120,000 distinct CDR3 sequences in the sample, over 6% were seen once. Sequencing used blood, either unsorted or a sorted T cell fraction (not recorded which). The receptor source for this set is a male donor with ankylosing spondylitis or in good health (not recorded which).

This clonotype came up many times. The CDR3 spells CASSWGSGYGYTF. The CDR3 DNA reads TGCGCCAGCAGCTGGGGGTCTGGCTATGGCTACACCTTC. The chain employs TRBV5-1 and TRBJ1-2; perhaps TRBD1 as D (5 bases). The CDR3 totals 13 residues. CDR1 and CDR2 from the germline V gene are SGHRS and YFSETQ. Trimming removed 3 bases from V and 4 bases from J, with 10 bases in between.

This clonotype showed up many times. The genes are TRBV7-2 and TRBJ1-6, with TRBD1 as a possible D gene (6 bases). This CDR3 is built from 15 residues. Germline V CDR1 and CDR2: SGHTA, FQGNSA. V dropped 5 bases and J dropped 6 bases, with 14 bases sitting between them. The CDR3 spells CASSTRQATNSPLHF. Written as DNA, the CDR3 is TGTGCCAGCAGCACCCGACAGGCGACTAATTCACCCCTCCACTTT.

This clonotype showed up many times. The chain has TRBV9 and TRBJ2-7, with 8 bases aligning to TRBD1. This CDR3 region has 14 residues. Germline CDR1 is SGDLS and CDR2 is YYNGEE. The V gene end was trimmed by 2 bases and the J gene end by 2 bases; junction bases not matched to a gene: 3. The CDR3 DNA reads as TGTGCCAGCAGCGTCGGGACAGGCACCTACGAGCAGTACTTC. The encoded protein is CASSVGTGTYEQYF.

Regarding this clonotype: A much bigger clone sits one base away, suggesting this may be a read error. The CDR3 DNA is TGTGCCAGCAGCTTAGTTGAAGCGCCTGGCACAGATACGCAGTATTTT. Its translation is CASSLVEAPGTDTQYF. This sequence joins TRBV7-3 and TRBJ2-3; D is unresolved. Trimming took 2 bases from V and 1 from J, leaving 13 bases between them. CDR1 is SGHTA, CDR2 FQGTGA, per germline. The CDR3 consists of 16 residues.

In its sample, this clonotype was seen many times. The chain has TRBV7-6 and TRBJ2-3; TRBD1 matches at 9 bases. J gave up 1 base and V 4 bases, and 0 bases lay outside the gene matches. This CDR3 region has 14 residues. Germline V lookup: CDR1 SGHVS, CDR2 FNYEAQ. The CDR3 reads CASSWTGGTDTQYF. CDR3 nucleotide sequence: TGTGCCAGCAGCTGGACAGGGGGCACAGATACGCAGTATTTT.

In its sample, this clonotype was seen many times. The V gene is TRBV19, the J gene TRBJ2-3, with 8 nucleotides matching TRBD2. CDR1 and CDR2 (germline): LNHDA, SQIVND (reference sequence). CDR3 length: 16 amino acids. V lost 7 bases and J lost 0; bases outside the gene matches: 9. The CDR3 sequence: CASIGVAGPSTDTQYF. For the CDR3, the DNA is TGTGCCAGTATTGGGGTAGCGGGGCCTAGCACAGATACGCAGTATTTT.

This clonotype was found a few times. A much larger clonotype is one base distant, so this may be a read error. The J gene is TRBJ2-4, the V gene TRBV12-3 or TRBV12-4; D may be TRBD1 or TRBD2 (6 bases each). The CDR3 covers 14 residues. The V and J ends lost 7 bases and 9 bases respectively, with 19 bases between them. The CDR3 coding sequence is TGTGCCAGCAAGAGAGGAGGGGGAGGAAGCATTCAGTACTTC. This codes for CASKRGGGGSIQYF.

In this sample, this clonotype turned up many times. The J gene is TRBJ1-1, the V gene TRBV29-1; D may be TRBD1 (6 bases). V lost 3 bases to trimming and J lost 3 bases, with 17 bases between them. Germline loops: CDR1 SQVTM, CDR2 ANQGSEA. CDR3 length: 15 amino acids. DNA for the CDR3: TGCAGCGTTGACCTTATTACAGGGAGGGACACTGAAGCTTTCTTT. Its translation: CSVDLITGRDTEAFF.

This clonotype was observed a few times. V gene TRBV20-1 combines with J gene TRBJ2-2, with TRBD2 matching over 13 bases. The trim removed 1 base at V and 0 bases at J, leaving 5 bases unmatched. The CDR3 totals 18 residues. Per the germline V gene, CDR1 is DFQATT and CDR2 is SNEGSKA (reference sequence). This chain's CDR3 is CSARVPGLAGSNTGELFF. Written as DNA, the CDR3 is TGCAGTGCTAGAGTTCCGGGACTAGCGGGATCGAACACCGGGGAGCTGTTTTTT.

This clonotype was recorded many times. The chain joins TRBV12-3 or TRBV12-4 to TRBJ2-2; 7 nucleotides match TRBD2. V was pared by 6 bases and J by 5 bases, with 6 bases of the junction left unmatched. This CDR3 contains 14 residues. CDR3 sequence: CASRRTRDTGELFF. CDR3 DNA: TGTGCCAGCAGGCGGACTAGGGATACCGGGGAGCTGTTTTTT.

This clonotype showed up many times. The chain combines TRBV30 with TRBJ2-3; 8 nucleotides agree with TRBD2. The J segment lost 11 bases and the V segment lost 5 bases, leaving 3 bases of the junction unmatched. The CDR3 covers 10 residues. Looked up from germline, CDR1 is GTSNPN and CDR2 is SVGIG (reference sequence). The CDR3 DNA reads as TGTGCCTGGGCGGGGGGTTTGCAGTATTTT. Its protein is CAWAGGLQYF.

This clonotype was counted ten times or more. The junction departs from the called germline gene at one end, perhaps through a read error. The CDR3 loop is CASSLLSVANTGELFF. CDR3 coding DNA: TGTGCTAGCAGCTTATTAAGTGTCGCGAACACCGGGGAGCTGTTTTTT. This chain uses TRBV7-7 with TRBJ2-2; D gene ambiguous. The CDR3 totals 16 residues. Germline CDR1 is SSHAT and CDR2 is FNYEAQ (reference sequence). The complete variable domain, with remaining parts taken from reference TRBV7-7 and TRBJ2-2, reads GAGVSQSPRYKVTKRGQDVTLRCDPISSHATLYWYQQALGQGPEFLTYFNYEAQPDKSGLPSDRFSAERPEGSISTLTIQRTEQRDSAMYRCASSLLSVANTGELFFGEGSRLTVL.

This clonotype was seen many times. The J gene is TRBJ2-5, the V gene TRBV5-1; D may be TRBD1 (5 bases). Germline assignment: CDR1 SGHRS and CDR2 YFSETQ. Trimming took off 0 bases at V and 1 base at J, with 7 bases between the two ends. This CDR3 is 14 amino acids long. CDR3 loop: CASSLVQGQETQYF. The DNA for the CDR3 is TGCGCCAGCAGCTTGGTCCAGGGCCAAGAGACCCAGTACTTC.

The V call is TRBV18, the J call TRBJ2-7; D is unclear. Germline assignment: CDR1 KGHSH and CDR2 LQKENI. Trimming removed 3 bases from V and 4 bases from J, with 13 bases in between. The CDR3 runs to 14 residues. The CDR3 protein is CASSPPSGRYEQYF. The CDR3 nucleotides read TGTGCCAGCTCACCTCCCTCTGGCCGGTACGAGCAGTACTTC.

This clonotype has only a few counts. The chain links TRBV19 to TRBJ1-5; D not resolved. Germline assignment: CDR1 LNHDA and CDR2 SQIVND (reference sequence). The CDR3 has 17 amino acids. Trimming stripped 1 base from V and 9 bases from J, with 22 bases between. CDR3 in DNA: TGTGCCAGTAGTATAGGGCAGCCAAAGAAATCGAGGGCGCCCCAGCATTTT. Translating gives CASSIGQPKKSRAPQHF.

This clonotype was picked up many times. This sequence joins TRBV12-3 or TRBV12-4 and TRBJ1-4; 7 bases line up with TRBD1. The CDR3 is 14 residues long. Germline trimming cut 5 bases from V and 2 bases from J; bases unmatched to any gene: 2. This CDR3 is CASSPQGTNEKLFF. CDR3 in DNA: TGTGCCAGCAGTCCACAGGGGACTAATGAAAAACTGTTTTTT.

This clonotype was seen only a few times. The chain joins TRBV7-8 to TRBJ1-2, with D perhaps TRBD1 (5 bases). CDR1 is SGHVS and CDR2 is FQNEAQ in the germline V gene. V lost 4 bases and J lost 5, with 11 bases in between. The CDR3 is 13 residues long. CDR3 sequence (DNA): TGTGCCAGCAGCTCAGGGTTAGGGTATGGCTACACCTTC. This encodes CASSSGLGYGYTF.

This clonotype was seen many times. The gene calls are TRBV20-1 and TRBJ2-2; TRBD2 agrees at 8 bases. The length of the CDR3 is 15 residues. Per germline, CDR1 DFQATT and CDR2 SNEGSKA (reference sequence). Trimming took 5 bases from V and 4 from J; bases not matched to a gene: 9. CDR3 region: CSALTPGTSTGELFF. The CDR3, as DNA: TGCAGTGCTCTAACACCCGGGACTAGCACCGGGGAGCTGTTTTTT.

In its sample, this clonotype was seen many times. The chain couples TRBV20-1 to TRBJ2-5, with unresolved D. V lost 4 bases and J 7 bases, leaving 13 bases between the germline ends. Germline V lookup: CDR1 DFQATT, CDR2 SNEGSKA (reference sequence). This CDR3 is built from 12 residues. The CDR3 sequence is CSAMGLGGTQYF. The CDR3 DNA follows: TGCAGTGCTATGGGTCTTGGTGGGACCCAGTACTTC.

The J gene is TRBJ2-4, the V gene TRBV5-6; 7 bases are a match to TRBD2. CDR1 and CDR2 from the germline V gene are SGHDT and YYEEEE. The CDR3 length is 15 residues. V lost 2 bases and J lost 8; bases outside the gene matches: 10. The CDR3 nucleotides are TGTGCCAGCAGCTTAACGGGACTACGTCTTCACATTCAGTACTTC. Protein sequence: CASSLTGLRLHIQYF.

This clonotype occurred many times. V and J are TRBV27 and TRBJ2-7, with a possible D match to TRBD1 (6 bases). V was cut by 7 bases and J by 6 bases, with 13 bases left in between. This CDR3 is 12 amino acids long. Germline V gene data show CDR1 as MNHEY and CDR2 as SMNVEV (reference sequence). In DNA form, the CDR3 reads TGTGCCAGCAATAAACAGGGACGCGAGCAGTACTTC. It is translated as CASNKQGREQYF.

Concerning this clonotype: A much larger clonotype is one base distant, so this may be a read error. The chain recombines TRBV7-6 with TRBJ2-5, with TRBD2 matching over 11 bases. Germline V gene sequence: CDR1 SGHVS, CDR2 FNYEAQ. Germline trimming cut 2 bases from V and 8 bases from J; bases unmatched to any gene: 7. The CDR3 is 15 amino acids. The CDR3 DNA follows: TGTGCCAGCAGCTTATCTAGCGGGGGGTATGATACCCAGTACTTC. This codes for CASSLSSGGYDTQYF.